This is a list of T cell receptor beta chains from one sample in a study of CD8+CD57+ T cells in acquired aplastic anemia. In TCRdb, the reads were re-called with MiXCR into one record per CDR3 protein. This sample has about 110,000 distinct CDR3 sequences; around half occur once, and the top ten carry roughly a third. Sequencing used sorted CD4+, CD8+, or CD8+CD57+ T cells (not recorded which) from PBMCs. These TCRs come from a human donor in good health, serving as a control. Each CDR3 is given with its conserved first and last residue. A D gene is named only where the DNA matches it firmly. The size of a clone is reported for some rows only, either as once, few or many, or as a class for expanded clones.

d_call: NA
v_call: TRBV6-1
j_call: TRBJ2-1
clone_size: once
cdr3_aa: CASSVNTPDELYNEQFF
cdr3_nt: TGTGCCAGCAGCGTAAATACGCCTGATGAACTCTACAATGAGCAGTTCTTC

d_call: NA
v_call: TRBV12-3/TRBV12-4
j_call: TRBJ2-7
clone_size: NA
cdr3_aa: CASSPRGYEQYF
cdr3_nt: TGTGCCAGCAGTCCCAGGGGTTACGAGCAGTACTTC

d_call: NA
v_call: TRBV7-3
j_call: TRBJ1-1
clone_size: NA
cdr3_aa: CASSPQPSGTEAFF
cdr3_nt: TGTGCCAGCAGCCCGCAGCCTAGCGGCACTGAAGCTTTCTTT

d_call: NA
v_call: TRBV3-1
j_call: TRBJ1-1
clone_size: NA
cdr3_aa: CASSQDLAREVNTEAFF
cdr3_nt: TGTGCCAGCAGCCAAGATCTGGCAAGGGAGGTGAACACTGAAGCTTTCTTT

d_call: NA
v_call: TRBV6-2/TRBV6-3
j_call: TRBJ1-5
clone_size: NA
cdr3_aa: CASSYEGFSNQPQHF
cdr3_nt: TGTGCCAGCAGTTACGAAGGATTTAGCAATCAGCCCCAGCATTTT

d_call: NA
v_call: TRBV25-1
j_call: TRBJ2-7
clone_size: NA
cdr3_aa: CASSSGGIPYEQYF
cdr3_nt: TGTGCCAGCAGCTCCGGGGGAATACCCTACGAGCAGTACTTC

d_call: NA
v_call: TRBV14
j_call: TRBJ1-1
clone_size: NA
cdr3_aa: CASSQVRRNTEAFF
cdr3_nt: TGTGCCAGCAGCCAGGTCAGACGGAACACTGAAGCTTTCTTT

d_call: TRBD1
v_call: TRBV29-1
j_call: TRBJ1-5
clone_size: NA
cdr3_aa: CSVLVTGGLGANEPQRF
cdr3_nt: TGCAGCGTTCTTGTGACAGGGGGCTTAGGAGCAAACGAGCCCCAGCGTTTT

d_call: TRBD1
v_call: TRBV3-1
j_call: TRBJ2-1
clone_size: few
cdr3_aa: CASSWDRGIRDEQFF
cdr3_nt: TGTGCCAGCAGCTGGGACAGGGGGATTCGGGATGAGCAGTTCTTC

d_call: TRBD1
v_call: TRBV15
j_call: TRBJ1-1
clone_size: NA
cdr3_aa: CATSSDRGFGTEAFF
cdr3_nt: TGTGCCACCAGCAGCGACAGGGGATTTGGAACTGAAGCTTTCTTT

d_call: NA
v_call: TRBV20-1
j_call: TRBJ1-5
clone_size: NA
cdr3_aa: CSARDPISPSQHF
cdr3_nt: TGCAGTGCTAGAGATCCCATTAGTCCGAGCCAGCATTTT

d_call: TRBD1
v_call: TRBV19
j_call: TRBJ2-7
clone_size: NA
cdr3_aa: CAAKGTGTYEQYF
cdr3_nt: TGTGCCGCCAAGGGGACAGGGACCTACGAGCAGTACTTC

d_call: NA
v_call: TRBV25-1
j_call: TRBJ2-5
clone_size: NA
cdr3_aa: CASSEYGLQETQYF
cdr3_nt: TGTGCCAGCAGTGAATATGGGCTTCAAGAGACCCAGTACTTC

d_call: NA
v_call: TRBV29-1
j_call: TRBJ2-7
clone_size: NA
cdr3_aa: CSVGPFDEQYF
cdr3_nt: TGCAGCGTTGGGCCCTTTGACGAGCAGTACTTC

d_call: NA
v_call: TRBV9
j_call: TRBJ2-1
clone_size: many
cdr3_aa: CASSGGDYNEQFF
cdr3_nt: TGTGCCAGCAGCGGGGGGGACTACAATGAGCAGTTCTTC

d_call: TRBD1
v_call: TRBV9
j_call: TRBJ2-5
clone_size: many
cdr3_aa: CASSVGETGGAQETQYF
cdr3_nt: TGTGCCAGCAGCGTAGGGGAGACAGGGGGCGCGCAAGAGACCCAGTACTTC

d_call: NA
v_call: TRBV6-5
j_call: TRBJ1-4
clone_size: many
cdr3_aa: CASSYSGGEKLFF
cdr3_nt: TGTGCCAGCAGTTACTCGGGAGGTGAAAAACTGTTTTTT

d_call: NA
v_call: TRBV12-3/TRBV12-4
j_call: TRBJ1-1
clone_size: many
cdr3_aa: CASSRSGGNTEAFF
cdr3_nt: TGTGCCAGCAGTCGATCGGGCGGGAACACTGAAGCTTTCTTT

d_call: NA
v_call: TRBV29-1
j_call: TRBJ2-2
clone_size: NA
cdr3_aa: CSVEAGEGTNTGELFF
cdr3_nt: TGCAGCGTTGAAGCCGGAGAGGGAACGAACACCGGGGAGCTGTTTTTT

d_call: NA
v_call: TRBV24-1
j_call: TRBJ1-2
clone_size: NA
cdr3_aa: CATSDLADRNYGYTF
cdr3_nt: TGTGCCACCAGTGATTTGGCCGACAGGAACTATGGCTACACCTTC

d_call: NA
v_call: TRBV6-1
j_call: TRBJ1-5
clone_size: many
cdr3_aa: CASLPGQYSNQPQHF
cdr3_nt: TGTGCCAGCCTGCCGGGGCAGTATAGCAATCAGCCCCAGCATTTT

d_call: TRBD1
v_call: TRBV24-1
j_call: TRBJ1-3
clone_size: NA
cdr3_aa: CATRDRGSSGNTIYF
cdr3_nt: TGTGCCACCAGGGACAGGGGAAGCTCTGGAAACACCATATATTTT

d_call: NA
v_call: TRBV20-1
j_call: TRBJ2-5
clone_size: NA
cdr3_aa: CSLGLNGETQYF
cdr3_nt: TGCAGTCTTGGACTCAACGGGGAGACCCAGTACTTC

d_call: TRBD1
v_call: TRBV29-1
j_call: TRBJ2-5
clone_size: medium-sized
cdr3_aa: CSVNTGDQETQYF
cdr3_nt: TGCAGCGTGAACACAGGGGACCAAGAGACCCAGTACTTC

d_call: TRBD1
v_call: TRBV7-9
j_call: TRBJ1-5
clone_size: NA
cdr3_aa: CASSGTGAGNQPQHF
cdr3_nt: TGTGCCAGCAGCGGGACAGGGGCGGGCAATCAGCCCCAGCATTTT

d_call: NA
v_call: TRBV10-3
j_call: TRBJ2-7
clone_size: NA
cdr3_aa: CAISEVMGEQYF
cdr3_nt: TGTGCCATCAGCGAAGTAATGGGCGAGCAGTACTTC

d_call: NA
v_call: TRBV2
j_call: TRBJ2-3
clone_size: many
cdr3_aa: CASSTGLRTRDTQYF
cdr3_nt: TGTGCCAGCAGTACGGGCCTAAGAACTAGAGATACGCAGTATTTT

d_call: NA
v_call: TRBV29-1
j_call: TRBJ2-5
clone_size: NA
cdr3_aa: CSVDFLGRQKETQYF
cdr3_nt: TGCAGCGTTGACTTCTTAGGACGGCAAAAAGAGACCCAGTACTTC

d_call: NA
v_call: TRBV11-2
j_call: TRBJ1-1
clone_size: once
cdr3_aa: CASSPQGLTEAFF
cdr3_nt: TGTGCCAGCAGCCCACAGGGACTGACTGAAGCTTTCTTT

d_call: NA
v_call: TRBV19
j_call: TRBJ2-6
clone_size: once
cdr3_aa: CASNRDRAGANVLTF
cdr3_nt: TGTGCCAGTAACAGGGACCGGGCTGGGGCCAACGTCCTGACTTTC

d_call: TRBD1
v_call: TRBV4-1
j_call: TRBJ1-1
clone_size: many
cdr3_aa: CASTHGTGTTEAFF
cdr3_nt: TGCGCCAGCACCCACGGGACAGGGACCACTGAAGCTTTCTTT

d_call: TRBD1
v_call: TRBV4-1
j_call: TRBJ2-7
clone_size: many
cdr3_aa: CASSLDGTGGIYEQYF
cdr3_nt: TGCGCCAGCAGCCTAGATGGGACAGGGGGGATCTACGAGCAGTACTTC

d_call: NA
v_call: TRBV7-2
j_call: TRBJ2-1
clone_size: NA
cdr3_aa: CASSYLNNGQSF
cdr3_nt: TGTGCCAGCAGCTACTTGAACAATGGGCAGTCCTTC

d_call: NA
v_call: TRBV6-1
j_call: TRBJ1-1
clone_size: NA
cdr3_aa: CASMNGGAPNTEAFF
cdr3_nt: TGTGCCAGCATGAATGGTGGGGCGCCCAACACTGAAGCTTTCTTT

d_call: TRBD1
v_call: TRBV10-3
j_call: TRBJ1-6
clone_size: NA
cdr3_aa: CAISGEMGTVSNSPLHF
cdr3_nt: TGTGCCATCAGTGGCGAGATGGGGACAGTCAGCAATTCACCCCTCCACTTT

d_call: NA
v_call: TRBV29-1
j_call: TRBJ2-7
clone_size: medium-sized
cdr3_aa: CSVVAGDRDEQYF
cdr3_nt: TGCAGCGTCGTGGCCGGGGACCGAGACGAGCAGTACTTC

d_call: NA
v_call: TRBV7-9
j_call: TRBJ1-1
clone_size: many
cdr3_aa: CASSTNLAGISEAFF
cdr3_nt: TGTGCCAGCAGCACAAACCTGGCAGGGATCTCTGAAGCTTTCTTT

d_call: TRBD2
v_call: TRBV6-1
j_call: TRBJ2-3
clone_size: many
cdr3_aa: CASSPSGGARDTQYF
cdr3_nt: TGTGCCAGCAGCCCAAGCGGGGGGGCAAGGGATACGCAGTATTTT

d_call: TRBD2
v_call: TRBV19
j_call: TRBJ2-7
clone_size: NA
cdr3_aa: CASSRTSGGPYEQYF
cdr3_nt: TGTGCCAGCAGTCGGACTAGCGGGGGGCCCTACGAGCAGTACTTC

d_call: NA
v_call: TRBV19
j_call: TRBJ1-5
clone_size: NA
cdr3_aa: CASSPNSGNQPQHF
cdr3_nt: TGTGCCAGTAGTCCTAACTCGGGCAATCAGCCCCAGCATTTT

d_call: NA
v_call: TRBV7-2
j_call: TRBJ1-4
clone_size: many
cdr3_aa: CASSPPGWQANEKLFF
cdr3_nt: TGTGCCAGCAGCCCCCCAGGATGGCAGGCTAATGAAAAACTGTTTTTT

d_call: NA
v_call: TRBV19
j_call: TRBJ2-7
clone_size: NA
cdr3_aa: CASSLTGTSSYEQYF
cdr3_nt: TGTGCCAGTAGTTTGACAGGTACCTCCTCCTACGAGCAGTACTTC

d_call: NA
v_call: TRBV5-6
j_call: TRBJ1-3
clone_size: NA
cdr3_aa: CASSRANSGNTIYF
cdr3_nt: TGTGCCAGCAGCCGGGCGAACTCTGGAAACACCATATATTTT

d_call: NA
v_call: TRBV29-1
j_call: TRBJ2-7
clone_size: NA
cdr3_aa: CSVGQLRGDEQYF
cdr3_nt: TGCAGCGTTGGTCAGCTGAGGGGGGACGAGCAGTACTTC

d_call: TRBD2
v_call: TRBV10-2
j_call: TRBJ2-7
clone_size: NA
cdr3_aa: CASSEPGLAGFYEQYF
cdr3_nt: TGCGCCAGCAGTGAACCGGGACTAGCGGGATTCTACGAGCAGTACTTC

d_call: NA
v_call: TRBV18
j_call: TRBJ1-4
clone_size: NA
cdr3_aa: CASSAGDSTNEKLFF
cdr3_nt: TGTGCCAGCTCAGCAGGGGATTCAACTAATGAAAAACTGTTTTTT

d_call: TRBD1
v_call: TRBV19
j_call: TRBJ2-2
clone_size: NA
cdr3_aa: CASSGTGANTGELFF
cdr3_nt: TGTGCCAGTAGCGGGACAGGGGCGAACACCGGGGAGCTGTTTTTT